This paragraph covers one TCR beta chain sequence. The data were obtained in a study of T cells after yellow fever vaccination. Germline-derived CDR1 and CDR2 are MNHEY and SVGEGT. This CDR3 spans 18 amino acids. The V end was cut by 5 bases, the J end by 0 bases, with 19 bases between. TCRdb called the 5' RACE reads again in MiXCR, with one record for every CDR3 protein. The sample holds 100,000 to 150,000 distinct CDR3 sequences, approximately 9% seen once. Sequences were derived from CD8+ T cells sorted from PBMCs, sampled on the day of the yellow fever booster vaccination. This TCR was recovered from a man between 18 and 29 years old who received the YFV17D yellow fever vaccine. J is TRBJ2-2 and V is TRBV6-2 or TRBV6-3; D possibly corresponds to TRBD1 (5 bases). The CDR3 spells CASSTLSVRVSNTGELFF. In nucleotides, the CDR3 is TGTGCCAGCAGTACCCTATCAGTCAGGGTTTCGAACACCGGGGAGCTGTTTTTT.